This entry features one T cell receptor (beta chain) sequence. The sample originates from a study of blood T cell repertoires in COVID-19. Study in general: Collection of acute and convalescent COVID-19 samples took place in the United States, Italy and Spain.

The CDR3 is 16 amino acids. Germline CDR1 reads SGDLS; CDR2 reads YYNGEE. V lost 1 base, J lost 8 bases, and 11 bases stayed unmatched. Assay: immunoSEQ multiplex PCR; the TCRdb copy retains only in-frame clones and omits some. The sample carries about 220,000 clones, more than 65% recorded once. The sequence came from a man aged 45-65 years with active or convalescent COVID-19. Source material: peripheral blood. The chain employs TRBV9 and TRBJ1-2; TRBD1 matches 10 bases. The chain's CDR3 is CASSVRSRQGASGYTF. The DNA of the CDR3 is TGTGCCAGCAGCGTAAGATCACGACAGGGGGCGTCCGGCTACACCTTC.